The source of this TCR beta chain is a study of T cell responses to AZD1222 COVID-19 vaccine. Data came from immunoSEQ multiplex PCR; TCRdb stores just in-frame clones and leaves some out. The sample yields tens of thousands of clones, around 87% seen once. The CDR3 is 15 residues long. Trimming at V came to 3 bases and at J to 6 bases, leaving 4 bases not matched to a gene. Germline V lookup: CDR1 MDHEN, CDR2 SYDVKM. The V gene is TRBV28, the J gene TRBJ2-1, with 11 bases lining up with TRBD2. The starting material was peripheral blood, obtained 28 days after the second AZD1222 dose. This TCR derives from an adult who received the AZD1222 COVID-19 vaccine. The CDR3 reads CASSLTGTSGNEQFF. The CDR3 coding sequence is TGTGCCAGCAGTTTGACCGGGACTAGCGGCAATGAGCAGTTCTTC.